The entry below describes one TCR beta chain. The target antigen is unknown. This entry belongs to a study of radiation and T cells in renal cell carcinoma. Indicated time point: blood 4 weeks post-SBRT, at nephrectomy. Stated treatment: 15 Gy SBRT to primary tumor, nephrectomy 4 weeks later. Nephrectomy followed 15 Gy stereotactic body radiation by 4 weeks. Sequencing used immunoSEQ multiplex PCR; TCRdb keeps in-frame clones, though not all of them. The repertoire holds 150,000 to 200,000 clones, with 88% as singletons. Study conclusions and caveats: Top tumor clonotypes rose in blood 2 weeks post-radiation, then contracted.

This sequence was found in a woman aged 45-60 years with renal cell carcinoma. The sample consisted of blood, taken from a patient whose treatment included radiotherapy and nephrectomy.

The CDR3, as DNA: TGCGCCAGCAGCCAAGTACTAGGCAGGCGATTTTATGGCTACACCTTC. Its protein is CASSQVLGRRFYGYTF. The V and J genes are TRBV4-1 and TRBJ1-2, with D unclear. Germline-derived CDR1 and CDR2 are MGHRA and YSYEKL. Trimming cost V 1 base and J 5 bases, with 17 bases left between them. The CDR3 length is 16 residues.